The text below deals with one T cell receptor (beta chain). This clone was found a few times. What antigen it recognizes has not been identified. Nothing much larger sits one base from this clone, and base qualities are not available. Genomic DNA was isolated using the Qiagen DNeasy kit from unsorted PBMCs as well as from negatively selected CD4+ and CD8+ fractions. Using primers that anneal to V and J segments, immunoSEQ multiplex PCR amplified the TCR beta CDR3 regions. Amplification bias was minimized using a synthetic immune receptor repertoire, and residual bias was removed computationally after sequencing. Turning to the authors' computational methods: Custom Python scripts were used to quantify repertoire diversity as the Shannon entropy index. Unsorted, CD4+ and CD8+ repertoires were analyzed separately, except for combined analyses in which CD4+ and CD8+ sequences were merged in silico. A clone counted as expanded when the clone's frequency after treatment rose at least 2-fold relative to C1D1, and clones undetected at baseline were given a pseudocount of 0.5. Clones with 0 or 1 copy at C1D1 were classified as singleton clones, and clones with 2 or more copies were classified as non-singleton clones. Clones expanded in unsorted samples were labelled as CD4+, CD8+ or unknown by matching protein sequences in sorted samples from the same patient. Wilcoxon tests on paired samples were used to test diversity changes from C1D1 to C4D1. TCRdb took over this immuneACCESS table, retaining in-frame rearrangements with V and J assigned. Such tables are incomplete; in checked studies, under half of the missing clones stem from an unresolved V gene, and the remainder is unexplained. The V and J calls and clone size were taken over from that table, and D and trimming were inferred from the DNA. Here the sample has tens of thousands of clones; about two thirds occur a single time. 5.5% to 6.5% of the sample belongs to the ten largest clones.

The sample's time point, from its label and the paper: cycle 1 day 1 (C1D1), immediately before nivolumab initiation. Every trial patient had relapsed following autologous stem cell transplantation, and prior brentuximab vedotin exposure was what differed among cohorts A, B and C. The trial cohort was composed of 56 patients with relapsed/refractory classical Hodgkin lymphoma, for whom complete response, partial response or progressive disease was recorded as best overall response. In the multi-cohort phase II CheckMate 205 trial, trial patients received single-agent nivolumab. An independent review committee assessed best overall response using the 2007 International Working Group response criteria. Trial PBMCs were obtained immediately prior to nivolumab initiation (C1D1) and on therapy at cycle 2 day 1 and cycle 4 day 1. After peripheral blood was drawn into 8 mL Vacutainer Cell Preparation Tubes, PBMCs were isolated by centrifugation and then cryopreserved.

The germline V gene (reference sequence) yields LNHNV for CDR1 and YYDKDF for CDR2. Counted from cysteine to phenylalanine, this CDR3 has 15 amino acids. Only the CDR3 DNA stays, 45 bases, in frame from base 1. V sheds 2 bases and J sheds 5 bases, leaving 15 bases between their ends. This record comes from a study of PD-1 blockade in classical Hodgkin lymphoma (dated by TCRdb to about 2020). Study-wide context: Nivolumab dosing was 3 mg/kg intravenously every 2 weeks, continuing until either disease progression or unacceptable toxicity. To define a peripheral blood immune signature of response to PD-1 blockade in classical Hodgkin lymphoma, the study combined TCR beta sequencing with CyTOF.

Overall study results and their limits: Baseline TCR diversity was reported to be lower in newly diagnosed patients than in healthy donors and to be lower still in relapsed/refractory patients. Lower diversity was observed in patients in whom nivolumab was started less than 1 year after ASCT, and these patients were excluded from later analyses so that confounding by immune reconstitution would be avoided. Trial patients achieving complete response had baseline diversity similar to newly diagnosed patients, whereas partial responders and progressors had significantly lower diversity. By C4D1, a significant rise was seen in CD4+ TCR diversity but not in CD8+ TCR diversity (p=0.0027 vs p=0.16), and the rise was most apparent among complete responders (p=0.02). Only a single clinical trial cohort was studied, and what caused the repertoire differences, possibly disease activity or prior therapy, remained undefined.

Source: peripheral blood mononuclear cells (PBMCs), taken at baseline. This clonotype originated in a human donor with classical Hodgkin lymphoma. The chain employs TRBV15 and TRBJ2-5; perhaps TRBD2 is the D gene, with 5 bases matching. DNA sequence: TGTGCCACCAGCAGAACGAGGGCGGATGGTGAGACCCAGTACTTC. This encodes CATSRTRADGETQYF.